The 27 T cell receptor beta chains in this list originate from one sample, sequenced in a study of blood T cell repertoires in COVID-19 (dated by TCRdb to 2020 to 2022). Libraries were made using the immunoSEQ multiplex PCR assay. TCRdb mirrors the immuneACCESS table, restricted to in-frame sequences. Some clones are absent from its copies; in checked studies, under half trace to an unresolved V gene, and the reason for the others is unknown. The sample table holds roughly 180,000 clones, of which under 85% were seen once. The ten top clones hold about 1.2% of the sample. Sequenced input: peripheral blood. The origin of the receptors is a man aged 60 to 75 who had recovered from COVID-19.

The chain has TRBV19 and TRBJ2-1; TRBD2 aligns across 8 bases. This CDR3 region has 16 residues. Germline CDR1 and CDR2: LNHDA and SQIVND (reference sequence). The J segment lost 7 bases and the V segment lost 7 bases, leaving 15 bases of the junction unmatched. The CDR3 here is CASTLRGAGDKNEQFF. Written as DNA, the CDR3 is TGTGCCAGTACCCTACGGGGAGCGGGGGACAAGAATGAGCAGTTCTTC. Full variable domain (remainder filled in from reference TRBV19 and TRBJ2-1): DGGITQSPKYLFRKEGQNVTLSCEQNLNHDAMYWYRQDPGQGLRLIYYSQIVNDFQKGDIAEGYSVSREKKESFPLTVTSAQKNPTAFYLCASTLRGAGDKNEQFFGPGTRLTVL.

The chain has TRBV27 and TRBJ2-1, with TRBD2 matching over 11 bases. The germline V gene encodes CDR1 MNHEY and CDR2 SMNVEV (reference sequence). This CDR3 has 17 residues. After removal of 6 bases from V and 2 bases from J, the junction contained 9 bases not matched to a gene. The CDR3 DNA sequence: TGTGCCAGCAGCCGGACTAGCGGGTCTCTAACCTACAATGAGCAGTTCTTC. Protein product: CASSRTSGSLTYNEQFF.

V is TRBV19 and J is TRBJ1-2; D ambiguous. The V and J ends lost 10 bases and 0 bases respectively, with 15 bases between them. The CDR3 extends over 14 amino acids. Looked up from germline, CDR1 is LNHDA and CDR2 is SQIVND (reference sequence). The CDR3, as DNA: TGTGCCACCGCCCGGGGAGGGACTAACTATGGCTACACCTTC. Encoded protein: CATARGGTNYGYTF.

This chain uses TRBV5-8 with TRBJ2-2; TRBD2 agrees at 8 bases. The length of the CDR3 is 15 residues. CDR1 is SGHTS, CDR2 YDEGEE, per germline. The trim removed 2 bases at V and 4 bases at J, leaving 4 bases unmatched. In DNA, the CDR3 is TGTGCCAGCAGCTTCGCGGGGGGCAGCACCGGGGAGCTGTTTTTT. Amino acid sequence: CASSFAGGSTGELFF. Drawing the rest from reference TRBV5-8 and TRBJ2-2, the complete variable domain is EAGVTQSPTHLIKTRGQQATLRCSPISGHTSVYWYQQALGLGLQFLLWYDEGEERNRGNFPPRFSGRQFPNYSSELNVNALELEDSALYLCASSFAGGSTGELFFGEGSRLTVL.

The CDR3 sequence is CATRQTGTHEQYF. In nucleotides, the CDR3 is TGTGCCACCAGGCAGACAGGGACCCACGAGCAGTACTTC. This chain uses TRBV24-1 with TRBJ2-7; 7 positions match TRBD1. CDR3 length: 13 amino acids. CDR1 is KGHDR and CDR2 is SFDVKD in the germline V gene. V lost 7 bases and J lost 5; bases outside the gene matches: 7.

The chain recombines TRBV29-1 with TRBJ2-7; the match to TRBD1 covers 9 bases. The CDR3 loop spans 14 amino acids. Germline values: CDR1 SQVTM, CDR2 ANQGSEA. V lost 4 bases and J lost 5; bases outside the gene matches: 9. CDR3 loop: CSVAPGTGYNEQYF. CDR3 DNA sequence: TGCAGCGTTGCACCCGGGACAGGGTATAACGAGCAGTACTTC.

V is TRBV19 and J is TRBJ2-5; D gene ambiguous. The CDR3 contains 14 residues. V was trimmed by 7 bases and J by 2 bases, leaving 14 bases between them. CDR1 and CDR2 from the germline V gene are LNHDA and SQIVND (reference sequence). CDR3 residues: CASKLQAAQETQYF. The CDR3 DNA sequence: TGTGCCAGTAAACTCCAGGCTGCGCAAGAGACCCAGTACTTC.

The rearrangement joins TRBV9 to TRBJ2-5; 8 bases match TRBD2. Germline trimming cut 0 bases from V and 8 bases from J; bases unmatched to any gene: 9. This CDR3 is 15 amino acids long. Germline values: CDR1 SGDLS, CDR2 YYNGEE. This chain's CDR3 is CASSVATGTSGTQYF. In DNA form, the CDR3 reads TGTGCCAGCAGCGTAGCTACGGGAACTAGCGGTACCCAGTACTTC.

The chain has TRBV2 and TRBJ2-3; a possible D gene is TRBD2 (6 bases). Germline loops: CDR1 SNHLY, CDR2 FYNNEI. Deletions cut 8 bases from V and 5 bases from J, with 14 bases between. The CDR3 sequence is 13 residues long. CDR3 region: CASHRDSRDTQYF. The CDR3 DNA reads as TGTGCCAGCCACCGGGACTCTAGAGATACGCAGTATTTT. Complete variable domain (other parts from reference TRBV2 and TRBJ2-3): EPEVTQTPSHQVTQMGQEVILRCVPISNHLYFYWYRQILGQKVEFLVSFYNNEISEKSEIFDDQFSVERPDGSNFTLKIRSTKLEDSAMYFCASHRDSRDTQYFGPGTRLTVL.

This clone was found a few times. The chain employs TRBV1 and TRBJ1-5; the table assigns TRBD1, which was not confirmed against the DNA. TRBV1 is a listed pseudogene. The CDR3 runs to 15 residues. The CDR3 loop reads CTSSVRWGCNQPQHF. The CDR3 bases are TGCACCAGCAGCGTTAGGTGGGGCTGTAATCAGCCCCAGCATTTT.

The rearrangement links TRBV7-9 to TRBJ1-2; the match to TRBD1 covers 9 bases. This CDR3 spans 14 amino acids. V trimming: 10 bases; J trimming: 2 bases; junction bases outside the gene matches: 8. CDR1 is SEHNR and CDR2 is FQNEAQ in the germline V gene (reference sequence). The chain's CDR3 is CATPQGALNYGYTF. The CDR3 bases are TGTGCCACTCCACAGGGGGCGCTGAACTATGGCTACACCTTC.

The rearrangement uses TRBV3-1 (or the pseudogene TRBV3-2) and TRBJ2-1, with 14 positions matching TRBD2. The V gene end was trimmed by 4 bases and the J gene end by 2 bases; junction bases not matched to a gene: 10. The CDR3 contains 19 residues. Germline CDR1 reads LGHDT; CDR2 reads YNNKEL (reference sequence). CDR3 DNA: TGTGCCAGCAGCCCGGCCGGGACTAGCGGGGGTGGACCCTACAATGAGCAGTTCTTC. Its translation: CASSPAGTSGGGPYNEQFF.

The rearrangement joins TRBV3-1 (or the pseudogene TRBV3-2) to TRBJ1-2; 7 bases map to TRBD1. The CDR3 runs 14 residues. Unmatched junction bases numbered 2, after V lost 0 bases and J lost 4 bases. Germline-derived CDR1 and CDR2 are LGHDT and YNNKEL (reference sequence). The CDR3 region is CASSQEQGIYGYTF. CDR3 bases: TGTGCCAGCAGCCAAGAACAGGGGATCTATGGCTACACCTTC.

This clone was counted between two and nine times. The chain employs TRBV12-5 and TRBJ1-5; 7 nucleotides align to TRBD1. Germline CDR1 and CDR2: LGHNT and FRNRAP. The CDR3 is made up of 19 amino acids. Germline trimming cut 0 bases from V and 3 bases from J; bases unmatched to any gene: 14. The CDR3 sequence is CASGLVVREWDRHNQPQHF. Written as DNA, the CDR3 is TGTGCTAGTGGTTTGGTAGTAAGGGAGTGGGACAGACACAATCAGCCCCAGCATTTT.

The CDR3 region is CSVERGAGGADTQYF. In nucleotides, the CDR3 is TGCAGCGTTGAAAGGGGGGCAGGGGGCGCAGATACGCAGTATTTT. The chain joins TRBV29-1 to TRBJ2-3; TRBD1 aligns across 8 bases. The CDR3 contains 15 residues. Germline V gene lookup returns CDR1 SQVTM and CDR2 ANQGSEA. V was clipped by 2 bases and J by 4 bases; unmatched bases: 8.

The chain combines TRBV7-3 with TRBJ1-2, with 9 bases identical to TRBD1. Trimming at V came to 5 bases and at J to 6 bases, leaving 1 base not matched to a gene. CDR3 length equals 12 residues. Germline lookup yields CDR1 SGHTA and CDR2 FQGTGA. The CDR3 region is CASSRDRDGYTF. CDR3 DNA: TGTGCCAGCAGCCGGGACAGGGATGGCTACACCTTC.

The chain uses TRBV5-1 and TRBJ2-7, with a tentative D call TRBD1 (6 bases). The CDR3 length is 14 residues. V was shortened by 6 bases and J by 3 bases, with 16 bases between the two germline ends. Per the germline V gene, CDR1 is SGHRS and CDR2 is YFSETQ. The CDR3 is CASTKGGGGYEQYF. CDR3 sequence (DNA): TGCGCCAGCACCAAAGGTGGGGGCGGCTACGAGCAGTACTTC.

The V and J genes are TRBV6-5 and TRBJ2-2; tentatively, D is TRBD1 (5 bases). Per germline, CDR1 MNHEY and CDR2 SVGAGI. CDR3 length: 15 amino acids. V was pared by 6 bases and J by 1 base, with 12 bases between. This CDR3 is CASSLGTGNTGELFF. CDR3 coding DNA: TGTGCCAGCAGCTTAGGCACAGGGAACACCGGGGAGCTGTTTTTT.

The V gene is TRBV7-9, the J gene TRBJ1-2; 7 bases fit TRBD1. Losses at the gene ends were 5 bases for V and 3 bases for J; bases not matched to a gene: 18. The CDR3 loop spans 18 amino acids. Germline V gene data show CDR1 as SEHNR and CDR2 as FQNEAQ (reference sequence). The CDR3 coding sequence is TGTGCCAGCAGCCTAGAGAGGGCAGGGGGTGCTTCTTACTATGGCTACACCTTC. This sequence encodes CASSLERAGGASYYGYTF. The full variable domain, rest sourced from reference TRBV7-9 and TRBJ1-2, is DTGVSQNPRHKITKRGQNVTFRCDPISEHNRLYWYRQTLGQGPEFLTYFQNEAQLEKSRLLSDRFSAERPKGSFSTLEIQRTEQGDSAMYLCASSLERAGGASYYGYTFGSGTRLTVV.

The chain joins TRBV19 to TRBJ1-1, with D perhaps matching TRBD1 (6 bases). The CDR3 spans 15 residues. V was clipped by 7 bases and J by 5 bases, with 20 bases between them. The germline V gene encodes CDR1 LNHDA and CDR2 SQIVND (reference sequence). Here the CDR3 DNA reads TGTGCCAGTACCCCCACAATGGGGGCAAGGACTGAAGCTTTCTTT. This translates into CASTPTMGARTEAFF.

The CDR3 DNA reads TGTGCCAGCTCACACATCGACAGGGGATACTACAATGAGCAGTTCTTC. Translating it yields CASSHIDRGYYNEQFF. The chain joins TRBV18 to TRBJ2-1; 8 positions match TRBD1. Germline V CDR1 and CDR2: KGHSH, LQKENI. This CDR3 has 16 residues. Trimming took 4 bases from V and 3 from J; bases not matched to a gene: 8.

The V gene is TRBV6-5, the J gene TRBJ1-4, with D unclear. Germline V CDR1 and CDR2: MNHEY, SVGAGI. V was cut by 1 base and J by 4 bases, with 10 bases left in between. This CDR3 has 15 amino acids. The CDR3 region is CASSYLPPDNEKLFF. CDR3 DNA sequence: TGTGCCAGCAGTTACTTGCCTCCAGATAATGAAAAACTGTTTTTT.

The count of this clone is one. This sequence joins TRBV7-8 and TRBJ2-5, with D unresolved. The germline V gene encodes CDR1 SGHVS and CDR2 FQNEAQ. The V end lost 5 bases, the J end lost 4 bases, and 14 bases lay between the germline ends. This CDR3 is 14 amino acids long. CDR3 amino acids: CASSRSRSGETQYF. The CDR3 bases are TGTGCCAGCAGCCGTTCCAGATCGGGAGAGACCCAGTACTTC. The full variable domain, in which reference TRBV7-8 and TRBJ2-5 provide the parts outside the CDR3, is GAGVSQSPRYKVAKRGQDVALRCDPISGHVSLFWYQQALGQGPEFLTYFQNEAQLDKSGLPSDRFFAERPEGSVSTLKIQRTQQEDSAVYLCASSRSRSGETQYFGPGTRLLVL.

The chain links TRBV30 to TRBJ1-1, with D possibly matching TRBD1 (5 bases). The CDR3 sequence is 13 residues long. Germline loops: CDR1 GTSNPN, CDR2 SVGIG (reference sequence). The V end lost 1 base, the J end lost 2 bases, and 8 bases lay between the germline ends. CDR3 amino acids: CAWSAGGNTEAFF. The CDR3 nucleotides are TGTGCCTGGAGTGCGGGGGGTAACACTGAAGCTTTCTTT.

This clone has a single count. The chain recombines TRBV27 with TRBJ1-6; D may be TRBD1 (6 bases). The germline V gene encodes CDR1 MNHEY and CDR2 SMNVEV (reference sequence). Deletions cut 2 bases from V and 3 bases from J, with 20 bases between. CDR3 length equals 19 residues. Written as DNA, the CDR3 is TGTGCCAGCAGTTTACTCGGGACATCCAATAGGAACTATAATTCACCCCTCCACTTT. The encoded protein is CASSLLGTSNRNYNSPLHF.

The V call is TRBV3-1 (or the pseudogene TRBV3-2), the J call TRBJ1-3, with a weak D call TRBD1 (6 bases). The CDR3 loop spans 15 amino acids. V shed 1 base and J shed 4 bases, with 11 bases lying between them. CDR1 and CDR2 (germline): LGHDT, YNNKEL (reference sequence). The CDR3 region is CASSQGAGAGNTIYF. As DNA, the CDR3 is TGTGCCAGCAGCCAAGGAGCAGGGGCGGGAAACACCATATATTTT.

About this clone: Distinct nucleotide sequences in the sample also encode this CDR3. This chain uses TRBV4-3 with TRBJ2-1, with no clear D. Germline-derived CDR1 and CDR2 are LGHNA and YSLEER. The CDR3 is 15 residues long. V lost 5 bases and J lost 7, with 18 bases in between. CDR3 nucleotide sequence: TGCGCCAGCAGCGGTTCTTGGCGGCTGGTGAATGAGCAGTTCTTC. It specifies CASSGSWRLVNEQFF.